This T cell receptor (beta chain) was found in a study of control samples from healthy donors and cancer patients. The trim removed 3 bases at V and 3 bases at J, leaving 6 bases unmatched. Germline CDR1 SGDLS, CDR2 YYNGEE. This CDR3 comprises 15 residues. Clones were sequenced by immunoSEQ multiplex PCR, and TCRdb holds only the in-frame ones, with some missing. The sample lists over 80,000 clones, around 80% occurring once. The specimen was blood. This sequence was found in a man aged 60 to 75 in good health. The rearrangement uses TRBV9 and TRBJ2-5; 9 nucleotides agree with TRBD1. This CDR3 reads CASSEGDREEETQYF. In nucleotides, the CDR3 is TGTGCCAGCAGCGAGGGGGACAGGGAGGAAGAGACCCAGTACTTC.